These 4 T cell receptor beta chains were all obtained from the same sample, sequenced in a study of somatic mutations in cytotoxic T cells in rheumatoid arthritis. The protocol was immunoSEQ multiplex PCR, while the TCRdb copy is restricted to in-frame clones and leaves out a portion. The table lists 15,000 to 20,000 clones, about four fifths of them singletons. Sequenced: CD8+ T cells sorted from blood. The receptors come from a woman between 45 and 65 years old in good health.

V usage is TRBV28 and J usage is TRBJ2-7; D is tentatively TRBD1 or TRBD2 (6 bases each). The ends were cut back, 3 bases at V and 4 bases at J, with 13 bases in the middle. In germline, CDR1 is MDHEN, CDR2 SYDVKM. The CDR3 totals 14 residues. The CDR3 DNA is TGTGCCAGCAGTTTTAAAGGGGGGTGGTACGAGCAGTACTTC. Its translation is CASSFKGGWYEQYF. The full variable domain, in which reference TRBV28 and TRBJ2-7 provide the parts outside the CDR3, is DVKVTQSSRYLVKRTGEKVFLECVQDMDHENMFWYRQDPGLGLRLIYFSYDVKMKEKGDIPEGYSVSREKKERFSLILESASTNQTSMYLCASSFKGGWYEQYFGPGTRLTVT.

The gene calls are TRBV30 and TRBJ2-1; D is unclear. The V end was cut by 0 bases, the J end by 6 bases, with 9 bases between. This CDR3 is built from 13 residues. Germline values: CDR1 GTSNPN, CDR2 SVGIG (reference sequence). In DNA, the CDR3 is TGTGCCTGGAGTGTAAGGAGCATCAATGAGCAGTTCTTC. Encoded protein: CAWSVRSINEQFF.

The chain is built from TRBV30 and TRBJ2-7, with D tentatively TRBD2 (6 bases). The germline V and J ends were trimmed by 2 bases and 0 bases, with 8 bases remaining between them. CDR3 length equals 13 residues. Germline V gene lookup returns CDR1 GTSNPN and CDR2 SVGIG (reference sequence). The CDR3 bases are TGTGCCTGGAGTACGGGAGCCTCCTACGAGCAGTACTTC. It yields the protein CAWSTGASYEQYF.

The chain employs TRBV5-6 and TRBJ2-2; D unresolved. This CDR3 spans 13 amino acids. CDR1 and CDR2 (germline): SGHDT, YYEEEE. V lost 1 base and J 6 bases, leaving 7 bases between the germline ends. CDR3 sequence: CASSLWAAGELFF. The DNA of the CDR3 is TGTGCCAGCAGCTTGTGGGCAGCCGGGGAGCTGTTTTTT.